This is a list of T cell receptor beta chains from one sample in a study of blood T cell repertoires in COVID-19. Profiling relied on immunoSEQ multiplex PCR, and the TCRdb table lists in-frame clones only, not all of them. The sample holds 100,000 to 150,000 clones, over 65% seen once. The sequenced material came from peripheral blood. These receptors all come from a woman between 65 and 79 years old with acute or convalescent COVID-19. CDR3s include the opening cysteine and the closing phenylalanine or tryptophan. D genes are given only for firm matches. Clone size is not always given. Where it is, it says once, few, many or a class for expanded clones.

TRBJ2-7 TRBD2 TRBV6-2/TRBV6-3 few CASSQTTWTRSRLAGGEQYF TGTGCCAGCAGTCAAACGACATGGACACGCTCACGGCTAGCGGGAGGCGAGCAGTACTTC
TRBJ1-3 TRBD1 TRBV19 once CASSTGQLLSGNTIYF TGTGCCAGTAGCACGGGACAGCTTCTCTCTGGAAACACCATATATTTT
TRBJ1-3 - TRBV29-1 few CSVGGTGSGNTIYF TGCAGCGTTGGCGGAACAGGCTCTGGAAACACCATATATTTT
TRBJ1-6 - TRBV15 few CATSRMTGGSYNSPLHF TGTGCCACCAGCAGAATGACAGGAGGCTCCTATAATTCACCCCTCCACTTT
TRBJ1-6 TRBD1 TRBV6-2/TRBV6-3 medium-sized CASSPGQGASPLHF TGTGCCAGCAGTCCGGGACAGGGTGCCTCACCCCTCCACTTT
TRBJ1-3 - TRBV18 - CASSRGLTSGNTIYF TGTGCCAGCTCCCGGGGACTTACCTCTGGAAACACCATATATTTT
TRBJ1-3 TRBD1 TRBV14 - CASSQDTGVATIYF TGTGCCAGCAGCCAAGATACAGGGGTTGCCACCATATATTTT
TRBJ2-5 - TRBV11-1 once CASRTSLMETQYF TGTGCCAGCAGGACTTCGTTGATGGAGACCCAGTACTTC
TRBJ1-3 TRBD1 TRBV3-1/TRBV3-2 - CASSQDGTVSGNTIYF TGTGCCAGCAGCCAAGACGGGACAGTCTCTGGAAACACCATATATTTT
TRBJ2-5 - TRBV5-6 - CASSFAGAQETQYF TGTGCCAGCAGCTTCGCAGGGGCGCAGGAGACCCAGTACTTC
TRBJ1-6 TRBD1 TRBV13 - CASSRTGFEHSPLHF TGTGCCAGCAGCCGGACAGGGTTTGAACATTCACCCCTCCACTTT
TRBJ2-5 - TRBV6-4 - CASTEGVETQYF TGTGCCAGCACTGAGGGAGTCGAGACCCAGTACTTC
TRBJ1-4 - TRBV19 - CASEQNEKLFF TGTGCCAGTGAACAGAATGAAAAACTGTTTTTT
TRBJ2-7 - TRBV5-5 - CASSLDIGRGAYEQYF TGTGCCAGCAGCTTGGATATTGGCAGGGGGGCCTACGAGCAGTACTTC
TRBJ1-6 - TRBV7-8 - CASSLYRDYNSPLHF TGTGCCAGCAGCTTATACAGGGACTATAATTCACCCCTCCACTTT
TRBJ2-3 TRBD1 TRBV3-1/TRBV3-2 - CAWTGSSTDTQYF TGTGCCTGGACAGGATCTAGCACAGATACGCAGTATTTT
TRBJ2-1 - TRBV5-5 - CASSLRGANEQFF TGTGCCAGCAGCTTAAGGGGTGCTAATGAGCAGTTCTTC
TRBJ2-6 - TRBV9 - CASSSDRSSGANVLTF TGTGCCAGCAGCTCGGACAGATCCTCTGGGGCCAACGTCCTGACTTTC
TRBJ2-7 TRBD2 TRBV27 - CASRPSGGGSYEQYF TGTGCCAGCAGACCTAGCGGGGGGGGTTCCTACGAGCAGTACTTC
TRBJ1-4 TRBD1 TRBV7-9 - CASSRGTGHNEKLFF TGTGCCAGCAGCCGGGGGACAGGCCACAATGAAAAACTGTTTTTT
TRBJ2-1 - TRBV11-2 - CASSLNGGTYNEQFF TGTGCCAGCAGCTTAAACGGGGGAACCTACAATGAGCAGTTCTTC
TRBJ1-4 - TRBV7-9 few CASSDGPTGELFF TGTGCCAGCAGCGACGGGCCCACGGGGGAACTGTTTTTT
TRBJ1-5 - TRBV4-3 - CASSQGVTHGANQPQHF TGCGCCAGCAGCCAAGGGGTGACTCATGGGGCCAATCAGCCCCAGCATTTT
TRBJ1-2 - TRBV18 - CASSPGRNYGYTF TGTGCCAGCTCACCGGGCAGAAACTATGGCTACACCTTC
TRBJ1-5 - TRBV7-9 - CASSLADRDSNQPQHF TGTGCCAGCAGCTTAGCCGACAGAGATAGCAATCAGCCCCAGCATTTT
TRBJ1-4 - TRBV6-1 - CASSEWAGSATNEKLFF TGTGCCAGCAGTGAATGGGCCGGGAGTGCAACTAATGAAAAACTGTTTTTT
TRBJ1-1 TRBD1 TRBV19 - CASSADRMNTEAFF TGTGCCAGTAGTGCGGACAGGATGAACACTGAAGCTTTCTTT
TRBJ1-1 - TRBV7-3 few CASSFQGGNTEAFF TGTGCCAGCAGCTTCCAGGGCGGAAACACTGAAGCTTTCTTT
TRBJ1-5 - TRBV6-2/TRBV6-3 - CASSLVGAVGQPQHF TGTGCCAGCAGTTTGGTAGGGGCCGTCGGTCAGCCCCAGCATTTT
TRBJ2-1 - TRBV6-6 - CASSYGGVHNEQFF TGTGCCAGCAGTTACGGGGGCGTACACAATGAGCAGTTCTTC
TRBJ2-1 TRBD2 TRBV19 - CASRRKVDSGGLRAYNEQFF TGTGCCAGTAGAAGGAAGGTCGATAGCGGGGGGCTACGAGCCTACAATGAGCAGTTCTTC
TRBJ2-5 TRBD2 TRBV9 - CASSVLGLAGGQETQYF TGTGCCAGCAGCGTATTGGGACTAGCGGGTGGGCAAGAGACCCAGTACTTC
TRBJ2-7 - TRBV10-3 - CAIRQDNEQYF TGTGCCATCAGACAGGACAACGAGCAGTACTTC
TRBJ1-2 - TRBV25-1 few CASSVEEWKDGYTF TGTGCCAGCAGCGTCGAGGAATGGAAGGATGGCTACACCTTC
TRBJ1-6 - TRBV6-2/TRBV6-3 - CASSPDRGYSPLHF TGTGCCAGCAGCCCGGACAGAGGTTATTCACCCCTCCACTTT
TRBJ2-7 - TRBV15 - CATSRADRIIYEQYF TGTGCCACCAGCAGAGCCGACAGAATAATATACGAGCAGTACTTC
TRBJ1-2 TRBD1 TRBV3-1/TRBV3-2 - CASGDQGAGGYTF TGTGCCAGCGGAGATCAGGGGGCTGGGGGCTACACCTTC
TRBJ1-1 TRBD1 TRBV7-8 - CASSTRQGENTEAFF TGTGCCAGCAGCACCCGACAGGGGGAAAACACTGAAGCTTTCTTT
TRBJ1-2 - TRBV4-3 few CASSQVAGTGYGYTF TGCGCCAGCAGCCAAGTTGCGGGAACAGGCTATGGCTACACCTTC
TRBJ1-5 - TRBV6-6 few CASSEERTQHF TGTGCCAGCAGCGAGGAGAGAACCCAGCATTTT
TRBJ1-5 - TRBV21-1 - CAIIGGTGDSNQPQHF TGTGCCATCATCGGGGGAACAGGGGATAGCAATCAGCCCCAGCATTTT
TRBJ2-5 - TRBV30 - CAWNVGASWETQYF TGTGCCTGGAATGTGGGGGCTTCCTGGGAGACCCAGTACTTC
TRBJ1-2 - TRBV7-9 - CASSRDRGVLYYGYTF TGTGCCAGCAGCCGTGACCGTGGAGTTCTTTACTATGGCTACACCTTC
TRBJ1-1 - TRBV7-3 - CASSLMGGTNTEAFF TGTGCCAGCAGCTTAATGGGGGGGACGAACACTGAAGCTTTCTTT
TRBJ1-6 - TRBV11-2 - CASSSGHSSPLHF TGTGCCAGCAGCTCCGGACACTCTTCACCCCTCCACTTT
TRBJ1-3 - TRBV18 - CASSTTGFSGNTIYF TGTGCCAGCTCAACTACAGGGTTCTCTGGAAACACCATATATTTT
TRBJ2-1 TRBD2 TRBV5-1 - CATGSGGTNNEQFF TGCGCCACCGGTAGCGGGGGGACGAACAATGAGCAGTTCTTC
TRBJ1-1 TRBD1 TRBV18 - CASSPVGQQEAFF TGTGCCAGCTCACCCGTGGGACAGCAAGAAGCTTTCTTT
TRBJ2-5 - TRBV2 - CASSDGGRLQETQYF TGTGCCAGCAGTGACGGGGGGCGCTTACAAGAGACCCAGTACTTC
TRBJ2-1 TRBD2 TRBV4-1 - CASSRDSAGAYNEQFF TGCGCCAGCAGCCGGGACTCAGCGGGGGCTTACAATGAGCAGTTCTTC
TRBJ1-1 - TRBV10-3 - CAISVPLGGGVNTEAFF TGTGCCATCAGTGTTCCCCTCGGGGGGGGAGTGAACACTGAAGCTTTCTTT